The present TCR beta chain was sequenced within a study of blood T cell repertoires in COVID-19. At the level of the study: T cells, B-cell-depleted T cells, or PBMCs supplied cDNA or gDNA.

This clone was counted a single time. Those who participated ranged in age from about 18 to 89 years and resided in about two dozen US areas. Categorization into cohorts depended on clinical history that participants reported. This CDR3 contains 16 residues. The V gene lost 2 bases and the J gene lost 9 bases, with 17 bases spanning the gap. Germline CDR1 WSHSY, CDR2 SAAADI. The repertoire was sequenced with immunoSEQ multiplex PCR; TCRdb's copy has only in-frame clones and lacks some. The sample carries about 200,000 clones, about 88% recorded once. The TCR comes from a young woman who had been exposed to COVID-19. The chain links TRBV10-2 to TRBJ1-6, with D perhaps matching TRBD1 (6 bases). Sequencing used PBMCs or T cells enriched from blood (not recorded which). CDR3 DNA sequence: TGCGCCAGCAGTGAGACGGGGCAGGGGCTTAGTTCACCCCTCCACTTT. Residues: CASSETGQGLSSPLHF.